This T cell receptor (beta chain) is drawn from a study of early T cells in non-severe SARS-CoV-2 infection. Study background: Sequencing of bulk RNA from unsorted whole blood was done, without chain pairing.

This clonotype appeared a few times. TCRdb itself ran the 5' RACE reads through MiXCR, one entry per CDR3 protein. The sample yields 60,000 to 75,000 distinct CDR3 sequences, about 12% seen once. Deletions cut 8 bases from V and 2 bases from J, with 9 bases between. Germline loops: CDR1 LNHDA, CDR2 SQIVND (reference sequence). The CDR3 is made up of 12 amino acids. This clonotype originated in an adult who was a healthcare worker with PCR-confirmed SARS-CoV-2 infection or an uninfected control (not recorded which). The sequenced material came from whole blood. The chain has TRBV19 and TRBJ2-5, with D unresolved. CDR3 sequence (DNA): TGTGCCAGTCGAGAACCGCAAGAGACCCAGTACTTC. Its protein is CASREPQETQYF.